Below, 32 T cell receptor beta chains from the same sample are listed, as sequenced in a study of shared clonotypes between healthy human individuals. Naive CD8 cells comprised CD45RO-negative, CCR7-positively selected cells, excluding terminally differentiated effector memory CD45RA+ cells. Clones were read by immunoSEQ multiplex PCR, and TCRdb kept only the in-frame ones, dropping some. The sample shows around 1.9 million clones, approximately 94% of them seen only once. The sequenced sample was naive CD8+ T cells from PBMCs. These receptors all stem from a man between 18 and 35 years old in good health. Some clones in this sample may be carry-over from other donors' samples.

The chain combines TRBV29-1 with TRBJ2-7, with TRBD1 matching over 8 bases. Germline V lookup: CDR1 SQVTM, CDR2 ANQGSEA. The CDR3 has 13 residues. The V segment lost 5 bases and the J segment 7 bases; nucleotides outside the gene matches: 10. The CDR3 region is CSVRTGFSGEQYF. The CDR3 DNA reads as TGCAGCGTTAGGACAGGGTTCTCCGGGGAGCAGTACTTC.

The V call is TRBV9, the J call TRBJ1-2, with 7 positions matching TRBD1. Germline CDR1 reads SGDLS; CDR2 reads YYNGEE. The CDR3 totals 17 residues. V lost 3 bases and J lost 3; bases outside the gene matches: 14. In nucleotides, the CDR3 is TGTGCCAGCAGCGAATCCCCCCGGGGGACAGCTTACTATGGCTACACCTTC. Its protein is CASSESPRGTAYYGYTF. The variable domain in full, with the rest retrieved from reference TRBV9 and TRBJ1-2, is DSGVTQTPKHLITATGQRVTLRCSPRSGDLSVYWYQQSLDQGLQFLIQYYNGEERAKGNILERFSAQQFPDLHSELNLSSLELGDSALYFCASSESPRGTAYYGYTFGSGTRLTVV.

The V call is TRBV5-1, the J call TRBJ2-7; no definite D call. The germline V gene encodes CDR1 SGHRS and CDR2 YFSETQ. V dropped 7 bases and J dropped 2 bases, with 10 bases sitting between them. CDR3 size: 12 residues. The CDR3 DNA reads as TGCGCCAGCGGCCGGGCGGCCTACGAGCAGTACTTC. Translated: CASGRAAYEQYF.

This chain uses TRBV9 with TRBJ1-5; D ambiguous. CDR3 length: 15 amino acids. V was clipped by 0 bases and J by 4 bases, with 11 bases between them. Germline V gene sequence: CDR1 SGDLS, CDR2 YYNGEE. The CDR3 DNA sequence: TGTGCCAGCAGCGTAGGACCGGATCCTAATCAGCCCCAGCATTTT. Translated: CASSVGPDPNQPQHF.

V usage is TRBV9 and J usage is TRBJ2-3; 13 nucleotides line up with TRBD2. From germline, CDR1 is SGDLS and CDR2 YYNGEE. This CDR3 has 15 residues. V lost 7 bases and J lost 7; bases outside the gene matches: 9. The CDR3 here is CASGGLAGLPHTQYF. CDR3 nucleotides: TGTGCCAGCGGGGGACTAGCGGGACTTCCCCATACGCAGTATTTT.

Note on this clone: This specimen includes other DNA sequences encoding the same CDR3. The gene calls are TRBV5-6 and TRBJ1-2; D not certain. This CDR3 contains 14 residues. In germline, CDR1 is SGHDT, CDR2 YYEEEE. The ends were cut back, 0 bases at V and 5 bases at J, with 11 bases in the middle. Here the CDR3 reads CASSLGGGYYGYTF. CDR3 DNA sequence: TGTGCCAGCAGCTTGGGAGGAGGGTATTATGGCTACACCTTC. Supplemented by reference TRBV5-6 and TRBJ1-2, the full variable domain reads DAGVTQSPTHLIKTRGQQVTLRCSPKSGHDTVSWYQQALGQGPQFIFQYYEEEERQRGNFPDRFSGHQFPNYSSELNVNALLLGDSALYLCASSLGGGYYGYTFGSGTRLTVV.

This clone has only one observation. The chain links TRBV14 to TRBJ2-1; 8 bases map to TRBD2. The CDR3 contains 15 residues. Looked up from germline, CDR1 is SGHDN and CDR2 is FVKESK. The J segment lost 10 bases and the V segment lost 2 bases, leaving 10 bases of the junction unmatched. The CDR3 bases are TGTGCCAGCAGCCAACGACTAGCGCCTCAGTGGGAGCAGTTCTTC. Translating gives CASSQRLAPQWEQFF.

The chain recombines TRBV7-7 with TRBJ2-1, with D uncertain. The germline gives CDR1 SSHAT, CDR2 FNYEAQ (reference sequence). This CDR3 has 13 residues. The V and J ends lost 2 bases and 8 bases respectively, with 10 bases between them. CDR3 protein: CASSLSVRYEQFF. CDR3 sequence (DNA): TGTGCCAGCAGCTTATCCGTTCGGTATGAGCAGTTCTTC.

The CDR3 nucleotides are TGCGCCAGCCGATGGGTACTAGCGGGAGGGCCCGCCCACGAGCAGTACTTC. It translates to CASRWVLAGGPAHEQYF. The chain recombines TRBV4-3 with TRBJ2-7; 13 bases align to TRBD2. The V gene's germline CDR1 is LGHNA and CDR2 YSLEER. The CDR3 length is 17 residues. The trim removed 8 bases at V and 5 bases at J, leaving 15 bases unmatched.

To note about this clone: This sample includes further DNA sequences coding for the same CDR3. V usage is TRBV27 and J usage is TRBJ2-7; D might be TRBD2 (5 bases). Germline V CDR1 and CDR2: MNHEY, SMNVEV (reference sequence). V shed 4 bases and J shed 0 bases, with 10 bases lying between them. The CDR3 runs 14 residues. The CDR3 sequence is CASSWAGYSYEQYF. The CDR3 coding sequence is TGTGCCAGCAGTTGGGCGGGTTACTCCTACGAGCAGTACTTC.

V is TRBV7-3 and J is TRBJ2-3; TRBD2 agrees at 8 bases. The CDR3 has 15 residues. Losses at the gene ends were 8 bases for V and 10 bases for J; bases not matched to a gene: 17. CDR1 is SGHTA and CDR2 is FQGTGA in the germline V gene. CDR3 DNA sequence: TGTGCCAGCGGCACCCTTCCTGATTTCGGGGGGGCGCAGTATTTT. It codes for CASGTLPDFGGAQYF.

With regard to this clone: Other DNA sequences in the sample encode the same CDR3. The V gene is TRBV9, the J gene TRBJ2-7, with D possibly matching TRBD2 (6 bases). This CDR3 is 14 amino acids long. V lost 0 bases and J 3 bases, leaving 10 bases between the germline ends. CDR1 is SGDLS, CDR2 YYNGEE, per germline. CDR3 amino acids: CASSVGDSNYEQYF. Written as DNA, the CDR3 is TGTGCCAGCAGCGTAGGGGACTCGAACTACGAGCAGTACTTC.

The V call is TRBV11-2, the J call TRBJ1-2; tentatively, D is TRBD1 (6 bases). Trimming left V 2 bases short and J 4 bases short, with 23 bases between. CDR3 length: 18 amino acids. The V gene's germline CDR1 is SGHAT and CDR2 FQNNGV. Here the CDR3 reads CASSLTPFGGWPVYGYTF. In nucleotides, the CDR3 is TGTGCCAGCAGCTTAACCCCCTTTGGGGGCTGGCCTGTCTATGGCTACACCTTC.

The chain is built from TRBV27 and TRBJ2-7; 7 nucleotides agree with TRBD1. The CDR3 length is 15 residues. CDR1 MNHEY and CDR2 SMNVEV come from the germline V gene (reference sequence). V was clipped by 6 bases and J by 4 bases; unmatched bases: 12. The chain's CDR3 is CASRDTIMTGYEQYF. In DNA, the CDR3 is TGTGCCAGCAGAGACACAATCATGACAGGGTACGAGCAGTACTTC.

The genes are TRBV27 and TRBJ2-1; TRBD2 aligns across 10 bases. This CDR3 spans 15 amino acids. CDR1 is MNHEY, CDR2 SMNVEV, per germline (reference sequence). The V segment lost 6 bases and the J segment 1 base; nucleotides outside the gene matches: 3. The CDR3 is CASRLAGRSYNEQFF. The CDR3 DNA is TGTGCCAGCAGACTAGCGGGACGATCCTACAATGAGCAGTTCTTC.

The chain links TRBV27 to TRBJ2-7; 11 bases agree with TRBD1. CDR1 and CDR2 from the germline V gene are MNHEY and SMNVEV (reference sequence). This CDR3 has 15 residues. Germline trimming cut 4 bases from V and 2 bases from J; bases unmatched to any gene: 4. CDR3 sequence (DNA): TGTGCCAGCAGTTGGGGACAGGGGGGACCCTACGAGCAGTACTTC. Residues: CASSWGQGGPYEQYF.

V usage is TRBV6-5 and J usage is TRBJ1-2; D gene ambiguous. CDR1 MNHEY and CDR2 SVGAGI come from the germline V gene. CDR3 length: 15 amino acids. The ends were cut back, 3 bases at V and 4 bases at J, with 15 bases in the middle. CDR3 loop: CASSYRHGDIYGYTF. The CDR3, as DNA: TGTGCCAGCAGTTATAGACACGGAGATATCTATGGCTACACCTTC.

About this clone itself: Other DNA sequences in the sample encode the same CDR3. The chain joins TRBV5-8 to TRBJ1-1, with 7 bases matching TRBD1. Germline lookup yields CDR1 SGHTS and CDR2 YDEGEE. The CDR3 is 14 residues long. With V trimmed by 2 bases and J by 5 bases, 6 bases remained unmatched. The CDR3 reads CASSLGQGGTEAFF. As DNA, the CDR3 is TGTGCCAGCAGCTTAGGCCAGGGGGGGACTGAAGCTTTCTTT. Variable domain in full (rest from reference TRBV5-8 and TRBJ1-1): EAGVTQSPTHLIKTRGQQATLRCSPISGHTSVYWYQQALGLGLQFLLWYDEGEERNRGNFPPRFSGRQFPNYSSELNVNALELEDSALYLCASSLGQGGTEAFFGQGTRLTVV.

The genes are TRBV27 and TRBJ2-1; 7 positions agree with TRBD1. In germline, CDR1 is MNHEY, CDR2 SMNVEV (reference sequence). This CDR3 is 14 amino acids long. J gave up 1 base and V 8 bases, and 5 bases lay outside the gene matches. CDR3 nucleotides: TGTGCCAGCTCGGGACAGAGGTCCTACAATGAGCAGTTCTTC. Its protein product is CASSGQRSYNEQFF.

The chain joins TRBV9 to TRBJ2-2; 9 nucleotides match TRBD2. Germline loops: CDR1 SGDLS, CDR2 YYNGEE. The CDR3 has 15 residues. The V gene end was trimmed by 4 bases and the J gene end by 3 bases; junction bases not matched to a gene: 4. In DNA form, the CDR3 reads TGTGCCAGCAGCCCTCGACTAGCGGACACCGGGGAGCTGTTTTTT. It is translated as CASSPRLADTGELFF.

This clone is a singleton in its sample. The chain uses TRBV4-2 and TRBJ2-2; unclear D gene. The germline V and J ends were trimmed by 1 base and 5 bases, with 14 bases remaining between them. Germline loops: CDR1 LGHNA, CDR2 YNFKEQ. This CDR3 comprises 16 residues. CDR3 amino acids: CASSQGAKGFTGELFF. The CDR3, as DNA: TGTGCCAGCAGCCAAGGGGCCAAAGGATTTACCGGGGAGCTGTTTTTT.

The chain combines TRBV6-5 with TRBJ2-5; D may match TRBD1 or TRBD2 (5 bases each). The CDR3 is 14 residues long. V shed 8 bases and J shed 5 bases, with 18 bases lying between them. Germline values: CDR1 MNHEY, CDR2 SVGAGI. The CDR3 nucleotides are TGTGCCAGCGCTCCGGGACCAAGAACGGAGACCCAGTACTTC. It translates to CASAPGPRTETQYF.

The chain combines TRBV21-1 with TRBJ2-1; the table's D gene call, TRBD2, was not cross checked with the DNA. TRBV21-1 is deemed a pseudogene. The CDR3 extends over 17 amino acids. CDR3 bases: TGTGCCAGGACGACTAGCGGCAATATACAAATTCACAATGAGCAGTTCTTC. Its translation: CARTTSGNIQIHNEQFF.

This chain's CDR3 is CASSGSGTSGDEQYF. The CDR3 coding sequence is TGTGCCAGCAGCGGATCCGGGACTAGCGGGGACGAGCAGTACTTC. The chain recombines TRBV9 with TRBJ2-7; the match to TRBD2 covers 13 bases. CDR1 and CDR2 (germline): SGDLS, YYNGEE. V shed 3 bases and J 5 bases; nucleotides not matched to a gene: 5. This CDR3 is 15 amino acids long.

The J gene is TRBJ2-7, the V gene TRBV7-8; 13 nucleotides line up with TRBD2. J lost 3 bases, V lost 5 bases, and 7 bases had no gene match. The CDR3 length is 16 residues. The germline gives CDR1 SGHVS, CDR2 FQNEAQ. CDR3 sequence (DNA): TGTGCCAGCAGCGGTAGGACTAGCGGGAGTATCTACGAGCAGTACTTC. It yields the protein CASSGRTSGSIYEQYF.

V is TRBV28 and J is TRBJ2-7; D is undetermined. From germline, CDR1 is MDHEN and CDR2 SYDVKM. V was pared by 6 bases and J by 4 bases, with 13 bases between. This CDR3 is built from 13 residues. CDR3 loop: CASRYYASYEQYF. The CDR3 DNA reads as TGTGCCAGCAGGTACTACGCGTCGTACGAGCAGTACTTC.

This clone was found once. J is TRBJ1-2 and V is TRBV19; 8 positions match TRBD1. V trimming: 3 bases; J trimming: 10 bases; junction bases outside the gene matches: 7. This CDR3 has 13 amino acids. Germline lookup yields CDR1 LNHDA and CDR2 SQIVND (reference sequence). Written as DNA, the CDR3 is TGTGCCAGTAGTATTGGGGCAGGGGGCCCCTACACCTTC. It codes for CASSIGAGGPYTF. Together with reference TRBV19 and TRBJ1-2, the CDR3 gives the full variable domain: DGGITQSPKYLFRKEGQNVTLSCEQNLNHDAMYWYRQDPGQGLRLIYYSQIVNDFQKGDIAEGYSVSREKKESFPLTVTSAQKNPTAFYLCASSIGAGGPYTFGSGTRLTVV.

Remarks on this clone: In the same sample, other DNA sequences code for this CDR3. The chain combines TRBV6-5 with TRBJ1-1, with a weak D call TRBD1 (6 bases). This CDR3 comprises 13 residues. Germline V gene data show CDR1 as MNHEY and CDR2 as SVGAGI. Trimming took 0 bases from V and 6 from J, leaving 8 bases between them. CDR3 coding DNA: TGTGCCAGCAGTTACTCGGAGGGGGCTGAAGCTTTCTTT. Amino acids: CASSYSEGAEAFF.

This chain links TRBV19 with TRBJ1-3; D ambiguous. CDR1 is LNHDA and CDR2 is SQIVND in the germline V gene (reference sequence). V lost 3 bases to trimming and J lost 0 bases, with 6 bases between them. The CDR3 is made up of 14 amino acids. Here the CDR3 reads CASSMAFSGNTIYF. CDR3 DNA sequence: TGTGCCAGTAGTATGGCATTCTCTGGAAACACCATATATTTT.

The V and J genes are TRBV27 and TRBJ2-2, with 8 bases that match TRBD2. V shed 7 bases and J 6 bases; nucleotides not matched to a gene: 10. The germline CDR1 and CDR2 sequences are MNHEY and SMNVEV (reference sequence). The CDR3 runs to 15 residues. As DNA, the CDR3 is TGTGCCAGCAACCCTTCCACGGGGGGGGCCGGGGAGCTGTTTTTT. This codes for CASNPSTGGAGELFF.

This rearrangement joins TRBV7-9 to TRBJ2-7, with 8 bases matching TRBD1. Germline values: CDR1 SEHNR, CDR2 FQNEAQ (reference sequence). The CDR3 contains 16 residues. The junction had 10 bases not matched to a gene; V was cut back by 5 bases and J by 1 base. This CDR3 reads CASSHSPGQGSYEQYF. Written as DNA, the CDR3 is TGTGCCAGCAGCCACTCCCCCGGACAGGGATCCTACGAGCAGTACTTC. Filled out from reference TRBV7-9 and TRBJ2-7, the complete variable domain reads DTGVSQNPRHKITKRGQNVTFRCDPISEHNRLYWYRQTLGQGPEFLTYFQNEAQLEKSRLLSDRFSAERPKGSFSTLEIQRTEQGDSAMYLCASSHSPGQGSYEQYFGPGTRLTVT.

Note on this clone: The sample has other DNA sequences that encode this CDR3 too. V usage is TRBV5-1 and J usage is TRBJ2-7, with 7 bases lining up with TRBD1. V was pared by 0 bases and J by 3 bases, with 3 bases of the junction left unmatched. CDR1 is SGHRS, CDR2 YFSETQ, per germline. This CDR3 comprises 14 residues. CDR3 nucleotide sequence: TGCGCCAGCAGCTTGGCTGGACAGGTCTACGAGCAGTACTTC. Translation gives CASSLAGQVYEQYF.